The 13 T cell receptor beta chains given below trace back to one sample, sequenced in a study of blood T cell repertoires in COVID-19. Sequencing was performed with immunoSEQ multiplex PCR; in TCRdb, only in-frame clones are kept and a portion is missing. The data show roughly 150,000 clones, about 80% seen once. The sequenced material came from peripheral blood. The source of these receptors is a human donor in a cohort sampled during active COVID-19.

The chain recombines TRBV5-1 with TRBJ2-3, with D uncertain. V lost 4 bases and J 2 bases, leaving 8 bases between the germline ends. The CDR3 spans 13 residues. Germline V gene sequence: CDR1 SGHRS, CDR2 YFSETQ. CDR3 DNA: TGCGCCAGCAGCCTCACCTACACAGATACGCAGTATTTT. Its translation is CASSLTYTDTQYF. Complete variable domain (other parts from reference TRBV5-1 and TRBJ2-3): KAGVTQTPRYLIKTRGQQVTLSCSPISGHRSVSWYQQTPGQGLQFLFEYFSETQRNKGNFPGRFSGRQFSNSRSEMNVSTLELGDSALYLCASSLTYTDTQYFGPGTRLTVL.

J is TRBJ1-3 and V is TRBV6-1; no clear D gene. Germline CDR1 is MNHNS and CDR2 is SASEGT. V lost 0 bases and J lost 4, with 7 bases in between. The CDR3 loop spans 14 amino acids. In DNA form, the CDR3 reads TGTGCCAGCAGTGAAGCCCTACGGGGAAACACCATATATTTT. Translated, it gives CASSEALRGNTIYF.

This clone appeared a single time. The chain uses TRBV18 and TRBJ1-4, with 7 bases that match TRBD1. Per the germline V gene, CDR1 is KGHSH and CDR2 is LQKENI. With 3 bases clipped from V and 1 base from J, the junction kept 5 bases outside the gene matches. The CDR3 extends over 16 amino acids. The CDR3 DNA follows: TGTGCCAGCTCACCTAGAGGGGGCTTAACTAATGAAAAACTGTTTTTT. This encodes CASSPRGGLTNEKLFF.

V usage is TRBV5-4 and J usage is TRBJ2-2; D possibly corresponds to TRBD1 (5 bases). V was clipped by 0 bases and J by 1 base, with 7 bases between them. The V gene's germline CDR1 is SGHNT and CDR2 YYREEE (reference sequence). CDR3 size: 15 residues. CDR3 region: CASSLVQGNTGELFF. In DNA form, the CDR3 reads TGTGCCAGCAGCTTGGTCCAGGGGAACACCGGGGAGCTGTTTTTT.

This chain joins TRBV6-6 and TRBJ2-7, with 10 bases lining up with TRBD2. CDR3 size: 14 residues. CDR1 and CDR2 (germline): MNHNY, SVGAGI (reference sequence). With V trimmed by 8 bases and J by 4 bases, 8 bases remained unmatched. CDR3 DNA sequence: TGTGCCAGCCTTCACGTAGCGGGGGGTTACGAGCAGTACTTC. Its protein is CASLHVAGGYEQYF.

This sequence joins TRBV5-1 and TRBJ2-2; unclear D gene. V lost 7 bases and J lost 5, with 15 bases in between. CDR3 length: 14 amino acids. The germline V gene has CDR1 SGHRS and CDR2 YFSETQ. As DNA, the CDR3 is TGCGCCAGCCACTTCTCCCCCGGTACCGGGGAGCTGTTTTTT. Protein: CASHFSPGTGELFF.

The genes are TRBV27 and TRBJ1-5; the D is unclear. This CDR3 contains 13 residues. Between the trimmed V and J ends, which lost 2 bases and 7 bases, there was a span of 9 bases. Germline V lookup: CDR1 MNHEY, CDR2 SMNVEV (reference sequence). The CDR3 spells CASSLEGKQPQHF. Written as DNA, the CDR3 is TGTGCCAGCAGTTTAGAGGGTAAGCAGCCCCAGCATTTT.

The CDR3 spells CAISESLQGSHGYTF. The CDR3 DNA is TGTGCCATCAGTGAGTCTTTGCAGGGGAGCCATGGCTACACCTTC. V usage is TRBV10-3 and J usage is TRBJ1-2; TRBD1 might be the D (6 bases). Germline values: CDR1 ENHRY, CDR2 SYGVKD. V was cut by 0 bases and J by 6 bases, with 14 bases left in between. There are 15 residues in the CDR3.

This sequence joins TRBV11-1 and TRBJ2-7; 7 bases align to TRBD1. Losses at the gene ends were 3 bases for V and 4 bases for J; bases not matched to a gene: 9. The CDR3 covers 15 residues. Germline V gene data show CDR1 as SGHAT and CDR2 as FQDESV (reference sequence). CDR3 region: CASSFGQVGPYEQYF. The CDR3, as DNA: TGTGCCAGCAGCTTCGGACAGGTTGGGCCTTACGAGCAGTACTTC.

This clone was detected a few times. The V gene is TRBV28, the J gene TRBJ1-3; D may be TRBD1 (5 bases). Trimming shortened V by 0 bases and J by 2 bases, and 14 bases separated the two germline ends. Germline V gene lookup returns CDR1 MDHEN and CDR2 SYDVKM. The CDR3 covers 17 residues. The CDR3 protein is CASSLWRQTSPGNTIYF. DNA of the CDR3: TGTGCCAGCAGTTTATGGCGACAGACTTCGCCTGGAAACACCATATATTTT.

CDR3 in amino acids: CASSSPGRGGGTSYNEQFF. The CDR3 DNA is TGTGCCAGCAGTTCCCCGGGGCGGGGGGGCGGCACGTCCTACAATGAGCAGTTCTTC. The chain has TRBV6-2 or TRBV6-3 and TRBJ2-1, with TRBD2 matching 9 bases. This CDR3 has 19 amino acids. Germline-derived CDR1 and CDR2 are MNHEY and SVGEGT. J lost 1 base, V lost 4 bases, and 14 bases had no gene match.

This clone was detected once. The V and J genes are TRBV5-1 and TRBJ2-5; 7 positions match TRBD2. The germline V gene has CDR1 SGHRS and CDR2 YFSETQ. V lost 0 bases to trimming and J lost 5 bases; unmatched junction nucleotides: 7. The CDR3 sequence is 15 residues long. CDR3 in amino acids: CASSLGSVAGETQYF. CDR3 in DNA: TGCGCCAGCAGCTTGGGGTCTGTAGCGGGTGAGACCCAGTACTTC.

The rearrangement uses TRBV6-5 and TRBJ1-1; D gene uncertain. The CDR3 covers 14 residues. Trimming removed 7 bases from V and 3 bases from J, with 15 bases in between. The germline V gene encodes CDR1 MNHEY and CDR2 SVGAGI. The CDR3 DNA sequence: TGTGCCAGCAAACTAAGTCACCGAGACACTGAAGCTTTCTTT. It codes for CASKLSHRDTEAFF.